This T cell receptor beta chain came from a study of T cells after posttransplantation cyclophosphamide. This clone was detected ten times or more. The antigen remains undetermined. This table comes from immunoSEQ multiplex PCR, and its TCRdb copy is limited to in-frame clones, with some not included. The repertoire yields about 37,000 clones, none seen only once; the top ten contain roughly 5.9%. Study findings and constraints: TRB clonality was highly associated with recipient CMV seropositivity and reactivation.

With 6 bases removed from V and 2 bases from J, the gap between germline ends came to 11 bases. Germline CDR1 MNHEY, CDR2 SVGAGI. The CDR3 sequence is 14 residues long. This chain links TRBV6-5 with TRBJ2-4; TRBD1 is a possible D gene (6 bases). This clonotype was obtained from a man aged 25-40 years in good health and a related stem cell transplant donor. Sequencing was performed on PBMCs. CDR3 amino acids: CASRRDRSKNIQYF. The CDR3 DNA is TGTGCCAGCAGGAGAGACAGGTCCAAAAACATTCAGTACTTC.